The rows below give T cell receptor beta chains drawn from one sample of a study of T-cell reconstitution after alpha-beta-depleted transplantation in children. TCRdb used MiXCR to reprocess the PCR reads, holding one entry per CDR3 protein. The sample has over 550,000 distinct CDR3 sequences, approximately 10% seen once. Sequences were derived from PBMCs from the stem cell graft donor, sampled from the stem cell graft. These receptors originate from a human donor who donated a stem cell graft to a child with acute myeloid leukemia. The CDR3 runs from the conserved cysteine through the conserved F or W. Each record gives: CDR3 length, clone size, J gene, D gene, V gene, CDR3 DNA, CDR3 protein. A D gene is named only where the DNA matches it firmly. Size tells how often a clone was seen (once, few, many) or the class of an expanded clone, and some rows leave it out.

length: 13; size: -; J: TRBJ2-4; D: TRBD2; V: TRBV5-1; DNA: TGCGCCAGCAGCAAGGGACTAGCGGGAGAGATGGACTTC; CDR3: CASSKGLAGEMDF
length: 17; size: many; J: TRBJ2-2; D: -; V: TRBV12-3/TRBV12-4; DNA: TGTGCCAGCAGTTTAGGGTGGGAGACTCCGAACACCGGGGAGCTGTTTTTT; CDR3: CASSLGWETPNTGELFF
length: 15; size: few; J: TRBJ2-5; D: TRBD2; V: TRBV5-1; DNA: TGCGCCAGCAGCACTAGACTAGCGGTTCAAGAGACCCAGTACTTC; CDR3: CASSTRLAVQETQYF
length: 13; size: -; J: TRBJ2-1; D: -; V: TRBV30; DNA: TGTGCCTGGAGAGCCGGGACCTACAATGAGCAGTTCTTC; CDR3: CAWRAGTYNEQFF
length: 15; size: -; J: TRBJ2-2; D: -; V: TRBV24-1; DNA: TGTGCCACCAGTGACGCGGGAACCAACACCGGGGAGCTGTTTTTT; CDR3: CATSDAGTNTGELFF
length: 16; size: -; J: TRBJ2-3; D: -; V: TRBV6-5; DNA: TGTGCCAGCAGTTACCGGGCGCCAGGGAATCCAGATACGCAGTATTTT; CDR3: CASSYRAPGNPDTQYF
length: 14; size: -; J: TRBJ2-7; D: -; V: TRBV10-3; DNA: TGTGCCATCAGCACACAGGGTATTGGGAACGAGCAGTACTTC; CDR3: CAISTQGIGNEQYF
length: 14; size: -; J: TRBJ1-2; D: -; V: TRBV7-3; DNA: TGTGCCAGCAGCATTCCCGGGAGACCAGGCGGCTACACCTTC; CDR3: CASSIPGRPGGYTF
length: 15; size: many; J: TRBJ2-3; D: TRBD2; V: TRBV20-1; DNA: TGCAGTGCTAGAGCTAGCGGGAGGGGCACAGATACGCAGTATTTT; CDR3: CSARASGRGTDTQYF
length: 17; size: few; J: TRBJ2-1; D: -; V: TRBV28; DNA: TGTGCCAGCAGTTTATGGGGTCCGGGGTCAACGTACAATGAGCAGTTCTTC; CDR3: CASSLWGPGSTYNEQFF
length: 19; size: few; J: TRBJ2-5; D: TRBD1; V: TRBV25-1; DNA: TGTGCCAGCAGTGAATCTCCTCTTTATCGGGACAGGTCAAAAGAGACCCAGTACTTC; CDR3: CASSESPLYRDRSKETQYF
length: 14; size: -; J: TRBJ1-1; D: -; V: TRBV5-5; DNA: TGTGCCAGCAGCTTAACGGTCTTGGACACTGAAGCTTTCTTT; CDR3: CASSLTVLDTEAFF
length: 18; size: -; J: TRBJ2-7; D: TRBD2; V: TRBV7-8; DNA: TGTGCCAGCAGCTCGACATTGGGACTAGCGGGGGTAACCTACGAGCAGTACTTC; CDR3: CASSSTLGLAGVTYEQYF
length: 17; size: many; J: TRBJ2-6; D: -; V: TRBV2; DNA: TGTGCCAGCAGGGAGACATCCCCAAGGAGCGGGGCCAACGTCCTGACTTTC; CDR3: CASRETSPRSGANVLTF
length: 14; size: many; J: TRBJ1-2; D: -; V: TRBV28; DNA: TGTGCCAGCAGTTTAGTCGGCGGGAACTATGGCTACACCTTC; CDR3: CASSLVGGNYGYTF